This T cell receptor (beta chain) was retrieved from a study of cytomegalovirus exposure and HLA in healthy donors. Study conclusions and caveats: Usually a TCR sequence was rare, but some public TCRs were found in many donors.

Notes on this clone: Its antigen is still unknown.

The CDR3 spans 16 residues. CDR1 MRHNA and CDR2 SNTAGT come from the germline V gene. With 4 bases removed from V and 2 bases from J, the gap between germline ends came to 17 bases. Clones were read by immunoSEQ multiplex PCR, and TCRdb kept only the in-frame ones, dropping some. The table records roughly 75,000 clones, less than 95% of them present only once. This TCR derives from a woman under 30 in good health and CMV-seropositive. The chain employs TRBV6-4 and TRBJ2-5, with TRBD2 as a possible D gene (8 bases). Sample: PBMCs. The CDR3 bases are TGTGCCAGCAGTGGTTTCGGGAGGGGGCTTCAAGAGACCCAGTACTTC. It specifies CASSGFGRGLQETQYF.